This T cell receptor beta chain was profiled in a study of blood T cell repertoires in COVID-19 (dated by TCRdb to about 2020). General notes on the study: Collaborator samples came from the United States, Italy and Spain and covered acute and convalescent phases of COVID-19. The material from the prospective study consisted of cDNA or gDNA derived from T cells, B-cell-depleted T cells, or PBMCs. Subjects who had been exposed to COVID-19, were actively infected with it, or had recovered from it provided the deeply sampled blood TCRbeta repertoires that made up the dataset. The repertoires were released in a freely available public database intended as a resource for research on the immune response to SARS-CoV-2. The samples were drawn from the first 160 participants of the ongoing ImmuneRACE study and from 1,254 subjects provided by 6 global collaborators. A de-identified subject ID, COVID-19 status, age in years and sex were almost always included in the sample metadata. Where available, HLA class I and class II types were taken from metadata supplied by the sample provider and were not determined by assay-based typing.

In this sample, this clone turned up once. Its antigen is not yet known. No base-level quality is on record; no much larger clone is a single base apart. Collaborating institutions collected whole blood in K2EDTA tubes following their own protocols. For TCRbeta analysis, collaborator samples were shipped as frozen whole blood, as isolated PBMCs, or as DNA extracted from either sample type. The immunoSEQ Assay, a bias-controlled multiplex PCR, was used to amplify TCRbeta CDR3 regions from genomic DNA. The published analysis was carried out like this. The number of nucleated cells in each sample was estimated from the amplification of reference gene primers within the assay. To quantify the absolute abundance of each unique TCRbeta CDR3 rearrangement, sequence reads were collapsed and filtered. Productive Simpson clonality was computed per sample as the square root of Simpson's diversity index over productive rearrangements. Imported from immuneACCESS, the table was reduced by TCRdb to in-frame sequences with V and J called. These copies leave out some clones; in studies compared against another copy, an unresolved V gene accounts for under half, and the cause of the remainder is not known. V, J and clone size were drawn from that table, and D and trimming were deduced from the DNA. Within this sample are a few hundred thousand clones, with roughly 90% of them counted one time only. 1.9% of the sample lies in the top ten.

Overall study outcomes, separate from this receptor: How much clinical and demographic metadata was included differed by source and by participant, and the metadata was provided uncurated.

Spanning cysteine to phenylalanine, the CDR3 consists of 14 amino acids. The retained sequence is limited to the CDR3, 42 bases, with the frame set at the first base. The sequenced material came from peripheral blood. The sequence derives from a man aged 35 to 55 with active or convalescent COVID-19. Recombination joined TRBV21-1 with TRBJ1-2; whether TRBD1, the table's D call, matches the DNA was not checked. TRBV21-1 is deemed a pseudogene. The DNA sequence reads TGTGCCAGCGTCAGGCTAAGGGGGCTACGGGGCTACACCTTC. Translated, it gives CASVRLRGLRGYTF.